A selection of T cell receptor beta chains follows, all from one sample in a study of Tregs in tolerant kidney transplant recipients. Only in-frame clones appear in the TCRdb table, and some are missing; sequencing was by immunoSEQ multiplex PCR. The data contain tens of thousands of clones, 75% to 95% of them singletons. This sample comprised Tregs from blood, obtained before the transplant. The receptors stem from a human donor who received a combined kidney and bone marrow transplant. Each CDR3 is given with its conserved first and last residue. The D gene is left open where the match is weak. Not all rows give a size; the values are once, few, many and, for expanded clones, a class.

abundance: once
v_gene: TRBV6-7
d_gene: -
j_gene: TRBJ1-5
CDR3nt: TGTGCCAGCATTCCCGCCCAGCATTTT
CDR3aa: CASIPAQHF

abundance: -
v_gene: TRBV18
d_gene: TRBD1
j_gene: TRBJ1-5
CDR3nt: TGTGCCAGCTCAGACAGGGTGGACCAGCCCCAGCATTTT
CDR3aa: CASSDRVDQPQHF

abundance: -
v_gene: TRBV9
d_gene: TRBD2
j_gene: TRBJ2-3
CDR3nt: TGTGCCAGCAGCCTCAGGTGGGGGGAGGGAGATACGCAGTATTTT
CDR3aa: CASSLRWGEGDTQYF

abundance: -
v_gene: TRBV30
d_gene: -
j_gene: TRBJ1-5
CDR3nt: TGTGCCTGGAGCCTCGGGGGTGCGGGCAATCAGCCCCAGCATTTT
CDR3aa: CAWSLGGAGNQPQHF

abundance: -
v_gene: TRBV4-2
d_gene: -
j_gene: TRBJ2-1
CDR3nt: TGTGCCAGCAGCCATTCCAGGGGACGCGCTGAGAATGAGCAGTTCTTC
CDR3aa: CASSHSRGRAENEQFF

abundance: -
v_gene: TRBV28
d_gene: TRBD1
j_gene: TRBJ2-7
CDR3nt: TGTGCCAGCCTCAGGGGACAGGGGGCACGGGAGCAGTACTTC
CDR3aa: CASLRGQGAREQYF

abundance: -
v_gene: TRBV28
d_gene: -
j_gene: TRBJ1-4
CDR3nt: TGTGCCAGCAACGGTGCGGGGGCGGAATGGGCAACTAATGAAAAACTGTTTTTT
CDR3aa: CASNGAGAEWATNEKLFF

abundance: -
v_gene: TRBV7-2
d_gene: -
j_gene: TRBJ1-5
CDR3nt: TGTGCCAGCAGCTTAGGCCAGAATCAGCCCCAGCATTTT
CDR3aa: CASSLGQNQPQHF

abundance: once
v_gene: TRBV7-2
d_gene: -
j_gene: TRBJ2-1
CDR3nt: TGTGCCAGCAGCCAACAGGGTTACGGGTACAATGAGCAGTTCTTC
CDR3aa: CASSQQGYGYNEQFF

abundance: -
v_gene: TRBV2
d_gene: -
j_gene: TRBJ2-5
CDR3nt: TGTGCCAGCAGTGTGGAGCGGCAAGAGACCCAGTACTTC
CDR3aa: CASSVERQETQYF